The source of this TCR beta chain is a study of blood T cell repertoires in COVID-19. On the study more broadly: Material from acute and convalescent COVID-19 was sourced from the United States, Italy and Spain.

Sequencing was performed with immunoSEQ multiplex PCR; in TCRdb, only in-frame clones are kept and a portion is missing. The data hold tens of thousands of clones, with around 87% observed a single time. Germline V gene data show CDR1 as SEHNR and CDR2 as FQNEAQ (reference sequence). The CDR3 is 16 residues long. The J segment lost 2 bases and the V segment lost 3 bases, leaving 3 bases of the junction unmatched. This chain connects TRBV7-9 to TRBJ2-3; 12 bases match TRBD2. The sequence derives from a human donor in a cohort sampled during active COVID-19. Sequences were obtained from peripheral blood. The CDR3 DNA sequence: TGTGCCAGCAGCTTCCGGACTAGCGGGGCCACAGATACGCAGTATTTT. Translating it yields CASSFRTSGATDTQYF.